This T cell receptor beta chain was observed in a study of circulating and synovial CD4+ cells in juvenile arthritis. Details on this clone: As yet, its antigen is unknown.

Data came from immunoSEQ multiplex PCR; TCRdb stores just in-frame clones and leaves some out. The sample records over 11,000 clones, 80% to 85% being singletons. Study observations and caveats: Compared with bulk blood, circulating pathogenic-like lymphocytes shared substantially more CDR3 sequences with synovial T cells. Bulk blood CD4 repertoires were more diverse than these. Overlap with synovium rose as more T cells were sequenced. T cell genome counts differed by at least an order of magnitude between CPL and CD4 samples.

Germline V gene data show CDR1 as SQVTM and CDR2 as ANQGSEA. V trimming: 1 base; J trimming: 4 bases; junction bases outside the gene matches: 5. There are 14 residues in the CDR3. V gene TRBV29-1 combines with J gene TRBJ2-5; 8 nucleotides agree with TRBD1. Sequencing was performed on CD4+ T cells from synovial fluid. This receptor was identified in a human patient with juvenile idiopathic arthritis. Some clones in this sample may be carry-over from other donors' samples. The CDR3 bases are TGCAGCGTTGAAGGAGCAGGGGGCTTAGAGACCCAGTACTTC. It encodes CSVEGAGGLETQYF.